These 21 T cell receptor beta chains were sequenced from one sample in a study of blood T cell repertoires in COVID-19. Measured with immunoSEQ multiplex PCR; TCRdb has only the in-frame clones, and not every one. The table has 110,000 or so clones, approximately 90% seen once. Sequencing was done on a sample of peripheral blood. The source of these receptors is a human donor in a cohort sampled during active COVID-19.

Only a few counts were recorded for this clone. The rearrangement uses TRBV28 and TRBJ2-3; D perhaps matches TRBD1 (5 bases). With 7 bases removed from V and 1 base from J, the gap between germline ends came to 12 bases. Per germline, CDR1 MDHEN and CDR2 SYDVKM. The CDR3 contains 14 residues. The CDR3 is CASMRTRRTDTQYF. In nucleotides, the CDR3 is TGTGCCAGCATGAGGACAAGACGCACAGATACGCAGTATTTT.

The rearrangement joins TRBV19 to TRBJ1-5, with 7 nucleotides matching TRBD1. The CDR3 runs to 13 residues. Germline loops: CDR1 LNHDA, CDR2 SQIVND (reference sequence). V lost 10 bases to trimming and J lost 7 bases; unmatched junction nucleotides: 10. The CDR3 is CATSTGSRQPQHF. The DNA of the CDR3 is TGTGCCACCTCGACAGGGTCGCGGCAGCCCCAGCATTTT.

This chain joins TRBV6-5 and TRBJ1-3; D unclear. Germline-derived CDR1 and CDR2 are MNHEY and SVGAGI. V gave up 5 bases and J gave up 0 bases, with 8 bases separating them. The CDR3 has 14 amino acids. The CDR3 protein is CASSRTHSGNTIYF. CDR3 DNA sequence: TGTGCCAGCAGTAGGACTCACTCTGGAAACACCATATATTTT.

The gene calls are TRBV3-1 (or the pseudogene TRBV3-2) and TRBJ2-7; D not resolved. The CDR3 is 13 amino acids. Germline V gene sequence: CDR1 LGHDT, CDR2 YNNKEL (reference sequence). V was clipped by 3 bases and J by 0 bases, with 6 bases between them. The CDR3 region is CASSQGSSYEQYF. CDR3 DNA: TGTGCCAGCAGCCAGGGCTCCTCCTACGAGCAGTACTTC.

The chain carries TRBV27 and TRBJ1-4; 8 positions agree with TRBD1. V dropped 6 bases and J dropped 7; count of bases not matched to a gene: 10. CDR1 and CDR2 (germline): MNHEY, SMNVEV (reference sequence). The CDR3 is made up of 15 amino acids. CDR3 in amino acids: CASRPAGGPGEKLFF. For the CDR3, the DNA is TGTGCCAGCAGGCCGGCAGGGGGCCCCGGTGAAAAACTGTTTTTT.

This clone was recorded only once. J is TRBJ2-3 and V is TRBV18; 8 nucleotides match TRBD1. V lost 5 bases and J lost 2; bases outside the gene matches: 9. This CDR3 contains 16 residues. Germline V gene lookup returns CDR1 KGHSH and CDR2 LQKENI. CDR3 sequence (DNA): TGTGCCAGCTCAACAAGGCTGACAGGGGCCACAGATACGCAGTATTTT. Translating gives CASSTRLTGATDTQYF.

This clone was picked up many times. The chain uses TRBV9 and TRBJ2-2, with a tentative D call TRBD2 (7 bases). The CDR3 consists of 14 residues. V lost 3 bases, J lost 5 bases, and 11 bases lay in between. Germline CDR1 is SGDLS and CDR2 is YYNGEE. CDR3 in DNA: TGTGCCAGCAGCGGGGGAGGGGGAACCGGGGAGCTGTTTTTT. Amino acid sequence: CASSGGGGTGELFF.

CDR3 DNA: TGTGCCAGCAGTCGCCGGGTGGGGGGCGAGCAGTACTTC. Its protein is CASSRRVGGEQYF. The chain combines TRBV6-5 with TRBJ2-7; D possibly corresponds to TRBD2 (6 bases). The CDR3 is made up of 13 amino acids. Germline CDR1 reads MNHEY; CDR2 reads SVGAGI. Between the trimmed V and J ends, which lost 5 bases and 6 bases, there was a span of 14 bases.

This chain connects TRBV28 to TRBJ1-2, with 7 bases fitting TRBD1. This CDR3 is 14 amino acids long. V was clipped by 5 bases and J by 4 bases; unmatched bases: 7. Germline V gene sequence: CDR1 MDHEN, CDR2 SYDVKM. CDR3 amino acids: CASSISQGSYGYTF. The CDR3, as DNA: TGTGCCAGCAGTATCTCACAGGGGAGCTATGGCTACACCTTC.

The chain links TRBV27 to TRBJ2-7; D not certain. Trimming cost V 4 bases and J 3 bases, with 13 bases left between them. This CDR3 has 14 amino acids. CDR1 MNHEY and CDR2 SMNVEV come from the germline V gene (reference sequence). The CDR3 bases are TGTGCCAGCAGTTCCTATCCCCGCAACTACGAGCAGTACTTC. Translating gives CASSSYPRNYEQYF.

This clone was counted between two and nine times. This chain uses TRBV11-3 with TRBJ1-1; 7 nucleotides align to TRBD1. Germline CDR1 reads SGHNT; CDR2 reads YENEEA. Trimming cost V 4 bases and J 4 bases; bases outside gene matches: 9. The CDR3 runs 15 residues. The CDR3 DNA reads TGTGCCAGCAGCTCTAGACAGGGTCGGTTCACTGAAGCTTTCTTT. Translating gives CASSSRQGRFTEAFF.

The rearrangement uses TRBV11-3 and TRBJ2-5; 7 nucleotides align to TRBD2. V gave up 6 bases and J gave up 9 bases; unmatched junction bases: 13. CDR3 length: 14 residues. The germline V gene encodes CDR1 SGHNT and CDR2 YENEEA. The CDR3 DNA reads as TGTGCCAGCAGTGAGCGGGGTATAAGAGAACCCCAGTACTTC. Residues: CASSERGIREPQYF.

The chain couples TRBV6-5 to TRBJ2-3, with a tentative D call TRBD2 (6 bases). CDR3 length equals 15 residues. V was clipped by 6 bases and J by 1 base, with 14 bases between them. From germline, CDR1 is MNHEY and CDR2 SVGAGI. For the CDR3, the DNA is TGTGCCAGCAGCCAGTGGGGGGTAGGCACAGATACGCAGTATTTT. Its translation is CASSQWGVGTDTQYF.

The chain recombines TRBV9 with TRBJ2-2, with TRBD2 matching over 10 bases. This CDR3 has 16 amino acids. The junction had 3 bases not matched to a gene; V was cut back by 4 bases and J by 0 bases. In germline, CDR1 is SGDLS, CDR2 YYNGEE. In DNA, the CDR3 is TGTGCCAGCAGCACTAGCGGGGAGACGAACACCGGGGAGCTGTTTTTT. Protein sequence: CASSTSGETNTGELFF. Variable domain in full (rest from reference TRBV9 and TRBJ2-2): DSGVTQTPKHLITATGQRVTLRCSPRSGDLSVYWYQQSLDQGLQFLIQYYNGEERAKGNILERFSAQQFPDLHSELNLSSLELGDSALYFCASSTSGETNTGELFFGEGSRLTVL.

The chain carries TRBV19 and TRBJ1-1; 9 bases agree with TRBD1. The CDR3 sequence is 14 residues long. The V and J ends lost 1 base and 5 bases, in that order; junction bases with no gene match: 2. Germline V CDR1 and CDR2: LNHDA, SQIVND (reference sequence). This CDR3 is CASSIGDRVTEAFF. The CDR3 DNA reads TGTGCCAGTAGTATAGGGGACAGGGTTACTGAAGCTTTCTTT. The variable domain in full, with the rest retrieved from reference TRBV19 and TRBJ1-1, is DGGITQSPKYLFRKEGQNVTLSCEQNLNHDAMYWYRQDPGQGLRLIYYSQIVNDFQKGDIAEGYSVSREKKESFPLTVTSAQKNPTAFYLCASSIGDRVTEAFFGQGTRLTVV.

The chain employs TRBV5-1 and TRBJ2-3, with 7 bases aligning to TRBD2. Germline V gives CDR1 SGHRS, CDR2 YFSETQ. After removal of 0 bases from V and 3 bases from J, the junction contained 4 bases not matched to a gene. The length of the CDR3 is 15 residues. This CDR3 is CASSLGGSGTDTQYF. The CDR3 nucleotides are TGCGCCAGCAGCTTGGGTGGTAGCGGGACAGATACGCAGTATTTT.

This sequence joins TRBV7-3 and TRBJ2-2; the match to TRBD2 covers 8 bases. The CDR3 runs 15 residues. CDR1 and CDR2 (germline): SGHTA, FQGTGA. J gave up 6 bases and V 8 bases, and 11 bases lay outside the gene matches. Here the CDR3 reads CASRGLAGGAGELFF. The CDR3 DNA reads TGTGCCAGCCGAGGACTAGCCGGGGGAGCCGGGGAGCTGTTTTTT.

The V and J genes are TRBV9 and TRBJ1-3, with 8 nucleotides matching TRBD1. The CDR3 runs to 14 residues. The junction had 6 bases not matched to a gene; V was cut back by 2 bases and J by 8 bases. The germline gives CDR1 SGDLS, CDR2 YYNGEE. CDR3 loop: CASSVRTGLDTIYF. CDR3 in DNA: TGTGCCAGCAGCGTTCGGACAGGGCTAGACACCATATATTTT.

Details on this clone: The junction departs from germline at one end; a sequencing error may be responsible. The rearrangement joins TRBV6-1 to TRBJ2-1, with D hard to call. The CDR3 runs to 14 residues. The germline V gene has CDR1 MNHNS and CDR2 SASEGT. The CDR3 DNA is TGTGCCAGCAGGGAAGAGCCTTATTTCTCCGAGCAGTTCTTC. Translation gives CASREEPYFSEQFF.

The chain uses TRBV10-3 and TRBJ2-7; 9 nucleotides match TRBD1. This CDR3 has 16 amino acids. Looked up from germline, CDR1 is ENHRY and CDR2 is SYGVKD. Trimming removed 4 bases from V and 2 bases from J; junction bases left unmatched: 9. CDR3 nucleotides: TGTGCCATCAGTGGAAAGCAGACAGGGGGGGCCTACGAGCAGTACTTC. It encodes CAISGKQTGGAYEQYF.

This clone was picked up one time. The V call is TRBV25-1, the J call TRBJ2-5; 9 nucleotides agree with TRBD1. Trimming at V came to 6 bases and at J to 5 bases, leaving 7 bases not matched to a gene. There are 14 residues in the CDR3. Germline CDR1 reads MGHDK; CDR2 reads SYGVNS. The CDR3 nucleotides are TGTGCCAGCAGCCGGACAGGGGTCTCCGAGACCCAGTACTTC. This sequence encodes CASSRTGVSETQYF.